The source of this T cell receptor (beta chain) is a study of blood T cell repertoires in COVID-19. Study-level information: PBMCs, B-cell-depleted T cells, or T cells were the source of the cDNA or gDNA that made up the material.

This CDR3 region has 15 residues. Germline lookup yields CDR1 SGDLS and CDR2 YYNGEE. Losses at the gene ends were 2 bases for V and 6 bases for J; bases not matched to a gene: 6. How the authors handled the data: Amplified reference gene primers provided the basis for estimating nucleated cell counts. Some clones are missing from TCRdb's copy, which holds only in-frame ones; the method was immunoSEQ multiplex PCR. V, J and clone size derive from that table, while D and trimming were established from the DNA sequence. The table includes under 250,000 clones, 85% detected once. Those enrolled in Seattle joined during active infection and were followed longitudinally afterward.

The clonotype was recovered from a man aged 50 to 60 with COVID-19, enrolled during active disease. Specimen: peripheral blood. The gene calls are TRBV9 and TRBJ2-1, with 9 bases identical to TRBD2. The CDR3 here is CASSVSGLATNEQFF. In DNA, the CDR3 is TGTGCCAGCAGCGTGTCGGGACTAGCTACCAATGAGCAGTTCTTC.